The 5 T cell receptor beta chains below were found in one sample sequenced in a study of chemoradiotherapy in HPV16-positive cancers. Here immunoSEQ multiplex PCR was the method, and the copy in TCRdb shows in-frame clones only, minus some. Seen here are 65,000 to 80,000 clones, approximately 91% observed once, and the top ten hold 4% to 4.5%. This sample comprised blood, obtained from a patient who underwent chemoradiotherapy. The receptors derive from a human donor with HPV-associated anogenital cancer.

The J gene is TRBJ2-7, the V gene TRBV9; D might be TRBD1 (5 bases). This CDR3 contains 14 residues. The V gene lost 3 bases and the J gene lost 0 bases, with 10 bases spanning the gap. The germline CDR1 and CDR2 sequences are SGDLS and YYNGEE. CDR3 sequence: CASSAQDLSYEQYF. For the CDR3, the DNA is TGTGCCAGCAGCGCACAGGATCTCTCCTACGAGCAGTACTTC.

This clone was detected a few times. The J gene is TRBJ2-2, the V gene TRBV10-2; 7 bases line up with TRBD1. The CDR3 consists of 13 residues. The ends lost 7 bases at V and 6 bases at J; junction bases unmatched: 5. Germline CDR1 and CDR2: WSHSY and SAAADI. Written as DNA, the CDR3 is TGCGCCAGCATGAGGCAGGGGGCCGGGGAGCTGTTTTTT. The encoded protein is CASMRQGAGELFF.

This chain connects TRBV28 to TRBJ2-1, with D uncertain. The ends were cut back, 3 bases at V and 0 bases at J, with 18 bases in the middle. Germline CDR1 and CDR2: MDHEN and SYDVKM. The CDR3 contains 18 residues. The CDR3 region has the DNA TGTGCCAGCAGTTTCCTTACGAGCGCGTCAAGCTCCTACAATGAGCAGTTCTTC. Residues: CASSFLTSASSSYNEQFF. Variable domain in full (rest from reference TRBV28 and TRBJ2-1): DVKVTQSSRYLVKRTGEKVFLECVQDMDHENMFWYRQDPGLGLRLIYFSYDVKMKEKGDIPEGYSVSREKKERFSLILESASTNQTSMYLCASSFLTSASSSYNEQFFGPGTRLTVL.

The J gene is TRBJ2-1, the V gene TRBV19, with D possibly called TRBD1 or TRBD2 (6 bases each). V was trimmed by 5 bases and J by 7 bases, leaving 15 bases between them. The CDR3 consists of 14 residues. In germline, CDR1 is LNHDA, CDR2 SQIVND (reference sequence). The CDR3 sequence is CASSWGAPTNEQFF. The CDR3 DNA reads TGTGCCAGTAGTTGGGGGGCTCCGACAAATGAGCAGTTCTTC.

This clone was seen a handful of times. This chain joins TRBV10-1 and TRBJ2-7; perhaps D is TRBD1 or TRBD2 (6 bases each). Germline V CDR1 and CDR2: WNHNN, SYGVQD (reference sequence). Between the trimmed V and J ends, which lost 6 bases and 7 bases, there was a span of 19 bases. The CDR3 length is 14 residues. For the CDR3, the DNA is TGCGCCAGCAGCGCCGTAAAGGGGGGAAATGAGCAGTACTTC. It translates to CASSAVKGGNEQYF.